One and the same sample provided the 17 T cell receptor beta chains below, sequenced in a study of read filtering for tumor transcriptome and immune sequencing (TCRdb year 2020). The listed sequencing device is Illumina HiSeq 4000. TCR libraries were built from roughly 400 ng RNA with the Immunoverse kit, using molecular barcoded adaptors covering alpha/delta and beta/gamma chains. TCRdb's own reprocessing of the public reads used fastp at Q25 and MiXCR and kept productive beta chains. For every CDR3 protein sequence, its rows merge into one entry that carries the most common genes and DNA. Counted in this sample were around 140,000 distinct CDR3 sequences; 13% of them appeared once. Around 8.3% of the sample goes to the ten largest clones. The sample comprised a population of CD138-negative cells sorted from bone marrow. The cell subset or site label, as the study defines it: bone marrow mononuclear cells depleted of CD138+ plasma/myeloma cells by negative magnetic selection. The receptors originated from a donor older than 35 with multiple myeloma.

V gene TRBV5-1 combines with J gene TRBJ2-1; 11 positions match TRBD2. CDR3 length: 17 amino acids. CDR1 and CDR2 from the germline V gene are SGHRS and YFSETQ. The trim removed 9 bases at V and 5 bases at J, leaving 16 bases unmatched. As DNA, the CDR3 is TGCGCCACTTCCGGGACTAGCGGTTACCAGGGAGACAATGAGCAGTTCTTC. It encodes CATSGTSGYQGDNEQFF.

Many counts were recorded for this clonotype. CDR3 protein: CASSPLKAGGTDTQYF. The CDR3 coding sequence is TGCGCCAGCAGCCCCCTAAAAGCGGGGGGCACAGATACGCAGTATTTT. The chain employs TRBV4-1 and TRBJ2-3, with 8 nucleotides matching TRBD2. Germline assignment: CDR1 MGHRA and CDR2 YSYEKL. The CDR3 is 16 residues long. After removal of 4 bases from V and 1 base from J, the junction contained 7 bases not matched to a gene.

A note on this clonotype: A much larger clone differs by one base, so this may be a read error. The chain couples TRBV11-1 to TRBJ1-6; no clear D gene. The germline gives CDR1 SGHAT, CDR2 FQDESV (reference sequence). This CDR3 has 12 amino acids. Here the CDR3 reads CAISFGNSPLHF. The CDR3, as DNA: TGTGCCATCAGCTTTGGGAATTCACCCCTCCACTTT.

This clonotype was counted at least ten times. The V call is TRBV20-1, the J call TRBJ1-6; 7 bases match TRBD1. The CDR3 covers 17 residues. Trimming took 0 bases from V and 9 from J; bases not matched to a gene: 14. Germline CDR1 and CDR2: DFQATT and SNEGSKA (reference sequence). For the CDR3, the DNA is TGCAGTGCTAGAGACCTAGACAGGGCCGCCGGGGGTTCACCCCTCCACTTT. Its protein product is CSARDLDRAAGGSPLHF.

Concerning this clonotype: A much more abundant neighbour one base away suggests this may be a read error. The conserved closing phenylalanine or tryptophan is absent in this CDR3, likely reflecting a read error. The chain couples TRBV4-1 to TRBJ2-2; 9 nucleotides match TRBD1. Germline CDR1 is MGHRA and CDR2 is YSYEKL. This CDR3 has 17 residues. J gave up 6 bases and V 4 bases, and 12 bases lay outside the gene matches. The CDR3 region is CASSLSGTGMGSGELFI. The CDR3 DNA sequence: TGCGCCAGCAGCCTCTCCGGGACAGGGATGGGGTCCGGGGAGCTGTTTATT.

This clonotype was picked up many times. The chain couples TRBV6-1 to TRBJ1-4, with D unclear. This CDR3 has 15 amino acids. V was shortened by 1 base and J by 4 bases, with 10 bases between the two germline ends. Germline CDR1 MNHNS, CDR2 SASEGT. The CDR3 region has the DNA TGTGCCAGCAGTGAAGTTTACAGATATAATGAAAAACTGTTTTTT. It is translated as CASSEVYRYNEKLFF.

This clonotype occurred many times. The chain recombines TRBV12-3 or TRBV12-4 with TRBJ2-3; 8 nucleotides agree with TRBD2. This CDR3 comprises 17 residues. V shed 3 bases, J shed 4 bases, and the junction held 12 bases outside the gene matches. The CDR3 sequence is CASSLGSGGLWADTQYF. The CDR3 region has the DNA TGTGCCAGCAGTTTGGGGTCGGGAGGGTTGTGGGCAGATACGCAGTATTTT.

This clonotype came up many times. This rearrangement joins TRBV20-1 to TRBJ2-5, with D perhaps TRBD1 (5 bases). The CDR3 extends over 13 amino acids. V lost 5 bases and J lost 4, with 14 bases in between. Germline CDR1 is DFQATT and CDR2 is SNEGSKA (reference sequence). CDR3 in DNA: TGCAGTGCTCAGGCAGGGATGGGAGAGACCCAGTACTTC. Amino acid sequence: CSAQAGMGETQYF.

This clonotype was observed at least ten times. The chain combines TRBV5-1 with TRBJ1-2, with 9 positions matching TRBD1. This CDR3 is built from 20 residues. Germline-derived CDR1 and CDR2 are SGHRS and YFSETQ. Trimming at V came to 2 bases and at J to 2 bases, leaving 19 bases not matched to a gene. CDR3 region: CASSFSIAGGQGTVNYGYTF. The CDR3 DNA reads as TGCGCCAGCAGCTTCTCGATCGCGGGCGGACAGGGGACGGTCAACTATGGCTACACCTTC.

There are many counts of this clonotype. This rearrangement joins TRBV5-6 to TRBJ2-1; 7 positions agree with TRBD1. With 4 bases clipped from V and 4 bases from J, the junction kept 14 bases outside the gene matches. Germline V gene lookup returns CDR1 SGHDT and CDR2 YYEEEE. The CDR3 extends over 17 amino acids. The CDR3 DNA reads as TGTGCCAGCAGCCCCACGATAGGGACAGAGGATTACAATGAGCAGTTCTTC. Amino acids: CASSPTIGTEDYNEQFF.

This clonotype has a count of ten or more. This chain links TRBV7-2 with TRBJ2-3, with D unresolved. The V gene's germline CDR1 is SGHTA and CDR2 FQGNSA. This CDR3 is built from 14 residues. V was clipped by 2 bases and J by 0 bases, with 6 bases between them. The CDR3 loop is CASSLSRSTDTQYF. The CDR3 DNA reads TGTGCCAGCAGCTTAAGCAGGAGCACAGATACGCAGTATTTT.

This clonotype was seen ten or more times. The chain recombines TRBV4-2 with TRBJ1-5; the D gene is possibly TRBD1 (6 bases). The CDR3 totals 15 residues. Trimming removed 3 bases at V and 6 bases at J, with 15 bases between. Germline lookup yields CDR1 LGHNA and CDR2 YNFKEQ. This chain's CDR3 is CASSQDNRAGQPQHF. The CDR3 bases are TGTGCCAGCAGCCAGGACAACAGGGCTGGTCAGCCCCAGCATTTT.

V is TRBV18 and J is TRBJ1-2; D is possibly TRBD1 (5 bases). Germline V gene lookup returns CDR1 KGHSH and CDR2 LQKENI. The CDR3 totals 14 residues. Between the trimmed V and J ends, which lost 8 bases and 2 bases, there was a span of 15 bases. The DNA for the CDR3 is TGTGCCAGCGGAAAGCAAGGGGTGAACTATGGCTACACCTTC. Its protein product is CASGKQGVNYGYTF.

There are many counts of this clonotype. J is TRBJ2-1 and V is TRBV24-1; 12 nucleotides line up with TRBD2. Germline lookup yields CDR1 KGHDR and CDR2 SFDVKD. V trimming: 3 bases; J trimming: 0 bases; junction bases outside the gene matches: 2. This CDR3 is 17 amino acids long. The CDR3 nucleotides are TGTGCCACCAGTGATCCTAGCGGGAGGGGCTCCTACAATGAGCAGTTCTTC. This translates into CATSDPSGRGSYNEQFF.

The sample holds a few counts of this clonotype. The rearrangement links TRBV20-1 to TRBJ2-1, with a weak D call TRBD2 (5 bases). Germline V lookup: CDR1 DFQATT, CDR2 SNEGSKA (reference sequence). Trimming took 3 bases from V and 7 from J, leaving 10 bases between them. CDR3 size: 12 residues. The CDR3 DNA follows: TGCAGTGCTAGTGGGCTAGCAAATGAGCAGTTCTTC. It is translated as CSASGLANEQFF.

There are many counts of this clonotype. The J gene is TRBJ2-1, the V gene TRBV4-2; the D gene is possibly TRBD1 (6 bases). Germline CDR1 reads LGHNA; CDR2 reads YNFKEQ. The CDR3 consists of 17 residues. V lost 0 bases and J lost 3, with 15 bases in between. CDR3 in amino acids: CASSQEQGWNDYNEQFF. The CDR3 DNA reads TGTGCCAGCAGCCAAGAACAGGGCTGGAACGACTACAATGAGCAGTTCTTC.

The sample holds many counts of this clonotype. The CDR3 DNA is TGTGCCAGCAGCCCCGGGACAGGGGGACTAGCCAACTACGAGCAGTACTTC. As protein: CASSPGTGGLANYEQYF. The chain has TRBV11-2 and TRBJ2-7; TRBD1 matches 11 bases. Losses at the gene ends were 5 bases for V and 3 bases for J; bases not matched to a gene: 12. There are 17 residues in the CDR3. CDR1 and CDR2 from the germline V gene are SGHAT and FQNNGV.